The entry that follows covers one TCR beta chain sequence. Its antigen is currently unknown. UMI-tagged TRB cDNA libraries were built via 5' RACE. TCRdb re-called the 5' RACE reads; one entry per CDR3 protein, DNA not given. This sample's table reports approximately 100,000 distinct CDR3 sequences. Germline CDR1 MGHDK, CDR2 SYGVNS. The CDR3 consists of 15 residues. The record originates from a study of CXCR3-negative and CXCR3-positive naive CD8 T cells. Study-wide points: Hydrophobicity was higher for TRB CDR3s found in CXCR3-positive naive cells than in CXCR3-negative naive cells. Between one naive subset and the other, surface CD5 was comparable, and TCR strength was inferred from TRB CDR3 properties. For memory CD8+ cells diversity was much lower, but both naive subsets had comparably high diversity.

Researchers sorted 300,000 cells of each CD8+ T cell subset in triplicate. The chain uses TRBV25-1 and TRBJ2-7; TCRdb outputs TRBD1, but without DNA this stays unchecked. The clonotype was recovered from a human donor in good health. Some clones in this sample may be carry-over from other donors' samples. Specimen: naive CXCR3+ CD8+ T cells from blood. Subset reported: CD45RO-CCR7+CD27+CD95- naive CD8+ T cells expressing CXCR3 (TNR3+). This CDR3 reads CASSPGDGQGAEQYF.